This T cell receptor beta chain was recorded in a study of cytomegalovirus exposure and HLA in healthy donors. Across the whole study: Of all 400 or so donors who were genotyped, under 90% belonged to the Caucasian-associated ancestry cluster. Findings and caveats of the study: Highly shared variants forming one cluster were likely a sequencing artifact.

This CDR3 contains 15 residues. CDR1 SNHLY and CDR2 FYNNEI come from the germline V gene. Between the trimmed V and J ends, which lost 6 bases and 5 bases, there was a span of 17 bases. PCR amplification relied on 60 Vbeta primers (plus 13 Jbeta primers). TCRdb's table, derived via immunoSEQ multiplex PCR, lists solely in-frame clones and lacks some. The sample carries roughly 36,000 clones, just under 75% recorded once. This clone is a singleton in its sample. The antigen remains undetermined. The chain uses TRBV2 and TRBJ1-5, with D possibly matching TRBD1 (6 bases). Sequenced: PBMCs. This clonotype originated in a man younger than 45 in good health and CMV-seronegative. The CDR3 DNA reads as TGTGCCAGCAGGACCCAGGGGATGGTAGATCAGCCCCAGCATTTT. Its protein product is CASRTQGMVDQPQHF.